This T cell receptor (beta chain) was sequenced in a study of T cells in Graves' hyperthyroidism and ophthalmopathy. For the study at large: The initial diagnosis was the point when peripheral blood was collected, ahead of any treatment.

This clonotype has ten or more counts. Researchers amplified the TCR beta CDR3 regions from RNA transcripts. RT-PCR in the first round (using the HTBI primer set) targeted the TCR CDR3. TCRdb reprocessed the multiplex PCR reads via MiXCR and lists one record per CDR3 protein. Counted here are hundreds of thousands of distinct CDR3 sequences, about a sixth occurring once; the ten biggest clones make up around 28%. The CDR3 has 13 residues. Trimming took off 4 bases at V and 0 bases at J, with 8 bases between the two ends. CDR1 SQVTM and CDR2 ANQGSEA come from the germline V gene. Ophthalmopathy patients had moderate-to-severe active disease, CAS ≥3, NOSPECS ≥4, and disease duration under 3 months. Diagnostic assessment was based on clinical symptoms, serum thyroxine and TRAb, thyroid ultrasound and orbital computed tomography.

This clonotype was sampled from a young woman with Graves' ophthalmopathy. The chain combines TRBV29-1 with TRBJ2-3, with TRBD2 as a possible D gene (6 bases). The sequencing sample was made of blood. CDR3 sequence reads: CSVGGASTDTQYF. CDR3 coding DNA: TGCAGCGTTGGCGGGGCTAGCACAGATACGCAGTATTTT.